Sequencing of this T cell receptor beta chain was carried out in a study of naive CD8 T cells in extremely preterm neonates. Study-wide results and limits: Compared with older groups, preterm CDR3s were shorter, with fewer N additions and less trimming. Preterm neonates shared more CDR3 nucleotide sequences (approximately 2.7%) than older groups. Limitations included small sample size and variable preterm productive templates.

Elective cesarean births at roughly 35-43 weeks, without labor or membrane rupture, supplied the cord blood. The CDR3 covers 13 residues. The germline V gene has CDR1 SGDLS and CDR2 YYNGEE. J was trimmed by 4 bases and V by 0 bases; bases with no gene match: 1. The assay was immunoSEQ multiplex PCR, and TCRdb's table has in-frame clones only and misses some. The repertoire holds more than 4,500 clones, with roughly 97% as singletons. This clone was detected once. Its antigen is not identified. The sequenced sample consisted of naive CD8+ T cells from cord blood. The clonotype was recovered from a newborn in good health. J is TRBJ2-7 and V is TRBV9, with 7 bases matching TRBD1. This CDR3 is CASSVEQGYEQYF. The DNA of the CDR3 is TGTGCCAGCAGCGTAGAACAGGGGTACGAGCAGTACTTC. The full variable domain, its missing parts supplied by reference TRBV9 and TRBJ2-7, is DSGVTQTPKHLITATGQRVTLRCSPRSGDLSVYWYQQSLDQGLQFLIQYYNGEERAKGNILERFSAQQFPDLHSELNLSSLELGDSALYFCASSVEQGYEQYFGPGTRLTVT.